The T cell receptor beta chain under discussion was sequenced for a study of blood T cells in healthy people across ages. A remark on this clonotype: The conserved final phenylalanine or tryptophan is absent from the CDR3, which likely points to a read error.

Next came a second PCR, run for about 7 to 11 cycles, which used a sample-barcoded 5' primer along with a J-beta primer mix. TCRdb itself ran the 5' RACE reads through MiXCR, one entry per CDR3 protein. Of about 780,000 distinct CDR3 sequences listed, roughly 24% are singletons. Trimming removed 2 bases at V and 4 bases at J, with 8 bases between. The CDR3 covers 13 residues. The sample was also linked to a second study, of T cells of mothers and their children. Per that paper: Across the analysis, no persistent microchimeric T cell clones were detected.

The sequence came from a boy aged 5 to 17 in good health. The chain has TRBV12-3 or TRBV12-4 and TRBJ1-1, with unresolved D. The sequenced sample consisted of blood. This CDR3 reads CASSLRLGTEAFL. In DNA, the CDR3 is TGTGCCAGCAGTTTAAGGTTGGGCACTGAAGCTTTCCTT.